This TCR beta chain was identified in a study of blood T cells in healthy people across ages (dated by TCRdb to between 2014 and 2017). Notes on the research overall: Template switching captured roughly one uniquely barcoded TCR beta cDNA molecule per two T cells in model experiments. To track age-related changes in TCR beta repertoire diversity, the study relied on deep sequencing normalized with unique cDNA molecular identifiers. The donors were divided into four age groups: young (average around 17 years), middle-aged (approximately 39), aged (approximately 64) and long-lived (nearly 85). Donors of different ages were randomly distributed across sequencing lanes to avoid experimental bias. The study analyzed two additional independent replicas of 1 million unique cDNA reads from the same blood draw for two donors, one aged 18 to 29 and one aged 80 or older. Paper-wide results and their limitations: As age increased, observed TCR beta diversity per million T cells dropped in a roughly linear way, and a significant reduction was already evident by age 40. The CMV infection status of donors was not known, potentially confounding age-related changes in expanded clonotypes. Because profiling used bulk unsorted PBMCs, naive and antigen-experienced compartments could not be compared conclusively. Observed TCR beta diversity correlated strongly with the percentage of naive T cells measured by flow cytometry. Estimates of total diversity based on one million sequenced T cells were considered lower bounds and underestimates. Compared with the aged group, the long-lived group had more naive CD4+ T cells, fewer expanded clones and increased TCR diversity, a pattern suggesting age selection.

CDR1 and CDR2 (DFQATT, SNEGSKA) derive from the germline V gene (reference sequence). V lost 4 bases and J lost 7 bases; the stretch between them is 17 bases long. The CDR3 holds 13 amino acids from the cysteine to the phenylalanine. Just the 39-base CDR3 DNA is kept, in frame starting at base 1. The library relied on 5' RACE. Sequencing instrument: Illumina HiSeq 2500. A second about 7 to 12 cycle PCR used a sample-barcoded 5' primer and a J-beta primer mix. Each TCR beta cDNA molecule received a unique molecular identifier from a template-switch 5' adaptor carrying 12 random nucleotides. Each sample yielded at least 3 million CDR3-containing paired-end reads. First-strand cDNA was synthesized from all RNA with the Mint cDNA synthesis kit, primed by a TRBC-specific oligonucleotide. Following uracil-DNA glycosylase treatment, a first 18-cycle PCR with universal primers M1SS and BC2_uni_R was performed on all cDNA. The authors' pipeline ran thus. For normalization, 1 million high-quality reads were randomly selected from each sample, with every read carrying a distinct molecular identifier. Instead of being binned into consensus sequences, reads with shared molecular identifiers were discarded. MiTCR, with a Q25 quality threshold and the strictest error-elimination algorithm, was used for CDR3 identification, clonotype clustering and error correction. A nonparametric unseen species model with Euler transformation was used to estimate lower-bound total TCR beta diversity. TCRdb reran the public reads through fastp at Q25 and MiXCR, keeping productive beta chains. Every distinct CDR3 protein forms one entry, paired with its most common genes and DNA. It is TCRdb's table, rather than the study itself, that gives the V and J calls and clone size. The sample table records 1.5 million to 2 million distinct CDR3 sequences; around half of these occur just once. The leading ten clones occupy over 2% of the sample.

Donors were 40 or so systemically healthy Caucasian individuals from Russia aged roughly 6 to 95 years. Each donor gave 8 to 10 milliliters of peripheral blood, drawn into EDTA-treated Vacutainer tubes. PBMCs were isolated by Ficoll-Paque density-gradient centrifugation, with at least 6.5 million obtained per sample. Trizol reagent was used to extract total RNA from the PBMCs, yielding at least 5.5 micrograms per sample. Naive CD45RAhigh/CD27high T cell percentages were measured by flow cytometry on a PBMC aliquot from every donor. This clonotype was seen a single time. Its antigen is not yet known. The input lacks base qualities; no much larger clone sits a single base away.

The sequenced material came from blood. The sequence was collected from a woman in her forties in good health. In this chain, TRBV20-1 is recombined with TRBJ2-7, with the D gene tentatively TRBD1 or TRBD2, based on 6 matching bases in each. The bases read TGCAGTGCTATCTCGGGGGCCTACAATGAGCAGTACTTC. This gives the protein CSAISGAYNEQYF.